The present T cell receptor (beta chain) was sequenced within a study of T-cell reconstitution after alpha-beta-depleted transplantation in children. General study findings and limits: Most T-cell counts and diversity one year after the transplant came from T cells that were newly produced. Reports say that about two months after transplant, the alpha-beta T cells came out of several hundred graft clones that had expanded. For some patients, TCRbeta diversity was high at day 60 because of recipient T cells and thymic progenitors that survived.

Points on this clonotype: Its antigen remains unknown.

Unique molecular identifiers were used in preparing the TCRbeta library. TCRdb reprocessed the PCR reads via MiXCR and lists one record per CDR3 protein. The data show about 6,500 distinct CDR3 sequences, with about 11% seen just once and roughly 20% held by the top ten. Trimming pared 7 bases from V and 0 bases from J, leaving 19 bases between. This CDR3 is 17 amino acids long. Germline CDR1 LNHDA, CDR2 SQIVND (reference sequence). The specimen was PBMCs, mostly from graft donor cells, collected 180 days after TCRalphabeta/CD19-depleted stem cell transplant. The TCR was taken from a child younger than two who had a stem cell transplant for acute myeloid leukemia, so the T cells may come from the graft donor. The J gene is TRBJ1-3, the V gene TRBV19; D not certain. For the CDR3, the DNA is TGTGCCAGTACCGACCCACCGGAGAAGGTCTCTGGAAACACCATATATTTT. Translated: CASTDPPEKVSGNTIYF.